The clone carrying this T cell receptor (beta chain) was recorded a few times. The antigen is undetermined. The CDR3 has 15 amino acids. Trimming cost V 7 bases and J 2 bases; bases outside gene matches: 10. The V gene's germline CDR1 is MNHEY and CDR2 SVGEGT. This entry is derived from a study of response to subunit inactivated influenza vaccine. TCRdb fed the RT-PCR reads into MiXCR, producing one record per CDR3 protein. The sample lists hundreds of thousands of distinct CDR3 sequences; 6% to 9% were seen once. Study results and caveats: With each seasonal influenza vaccination, the authors suggested, few new T cells are recruited.

Sequenced here: PBMCs from blood, sampled roughly 24 months after vaccination. The chain couples TRBV6-2 or TRBV6-3 to TRBJ2-7; TRBD1 matches 8 bases. The source is a man between 50 and 69 years old who received an inactivated influenza vaccine. CDR3 residues: CASIDTQQGAYEQYF. CDR3 sequence (DNA): TGTGCCAGCATAGATACCCAACAGGGGGCCTACGAGCAGTACTTC.